The TCR beta chain under discussion was sequenced for a study of shared clonotypes between healthy human individuals. The V segment lost 6 bases and the J segment 2 bases; nucleotides outside the gene matches: 7. The CDR3 contains 14 residues. Germline V gene lookup returns CDR1 SNHLY and CDR2 FYNNEI. This clone has just one count. The repertoire was sequenced with immunoSEQ multiplex PCR; TCRdb's copy has only in-frame clones and lacks some. The sample shows approximately 2,300,000 clones, 85% to 95% of them seen only once. Sequenced material: naive CD4+ T cells from PBMCs. Subset specified: CD45RA+ positively selected. V and J are TRBV2 and TRBJ2-7; 7 bases map to TRBD1. This receptor was identified in a man younger than 30 in good health. Some clones in this sample may be carry-over from other donors' samples. The CDR3 sequence is CASRKRDSPYEQYF. CDR3 DNA: TGTGCCAGCAGGAAACGGGACAGCCCCTACGAGCAGTACTTC.